This T cell receptor beta chain was identified in a study of T cells in Graves' hyperthyroidism and ophthalmopathy. Across the whole study: At the time of initial diagnosis and before any treatment, peripheral blood was collected.

The study defined stable Graves' hyperthyroidism as no ophthalmopathy progression within 18 months. The hyperthyroidism was newly diagnosed and had lasted under 2 months; the patients were aged 18 to 65. Study-wide results and limits: Median prediction lead before ophthalmopathy onset was 6.5 months with the model.

This clonotype was seen many times. The antigen is undetermined. V was clipped by 8 bases and J by 5 bases; unmatched bases: 9. The CDR3 extends over 15 amino acids. CDR1 and CDR2 from the germline V gene are MNHEY and SVGEGT. What was amplified from RNA transcripts were TCR beta CDR3 regions. The HTBI set primed first-round TCR CDR3 RT-PCR. TCRdb re-called the multiplex PCR reads through MiXCR, storing one row per CDR3 protein. The sample has roughly 700,000 distinct CDR3 sequences; around 15% are singletons. The chain uses TRBV6-2 or TRBV6-3 and TRBJ2-7, with 13 bases identical to TRBD2. The origin of this receptor is a man in his fifties or sixties with Graves' hyperthyroidism. Sequencing was carried out using blood. The CDR3 loop is CASGTSGVNVHEQYF. In DNA form, the CDR3 reads TGTGCCAGCGGGACTAGCGGGGTTAACGTCCACGAGCAGTACTTC.